The 14 T cell receptor beta chains below all came from one sample that was sequenced in a study of blood T cell repertoires in COVID-19 (TCRdb year 2020). Library generation was performed with the immunoSEQ multiplex PCR assay. The clones in this table, taken by TCRdb from immuneACCESS, are in-frame only. Not every clone is retained; where verified, under half of the shortfall comes from an unresolved V gene, and the cause of the rest is unknown. A total of under 200,000 clones appear in this sample, around 80% of them only once. Roughly 14% of the sample is held by the ten biggest clonotypes. Input material: peripheral blood. All receptors come from a man aged 30 to 39 with active or convalescent COVID-19.

The sample holds many counts of this clone. The V call is TRBV9, the J call TRBJ1-5; 11 bases are shared with TRBD1. Germline V CDR1 and CDR2: SGDLS, YYNGEE. CDR3 length: 15 residues. J gave up 5 bases and V 4 bases, and 5 bases lay outside the gene matches. The CDR3 is CASSPGTGGYQPQHF. The DNA for the CDR3 is TGTGCCAGCAGCCCAGGGACAGGGGGTTATCAGCCCCAGCATTTT.

Worth noting for this clone: In the same sample, other DNA sequences code for this CDR3. V usage is TRBV12-3 or TRBV12-4 and J usage is TRBJ2-3; tentative D call: TRBD2 (6 bases). The CDR3 length is 13 residues. V was trimmed by 1 base and J by 5 bases, leaving 7 bases between them. The CDR3 spells CASSLVGGDTQYF. CDR3 sequence (DNA): TGTGCCAGCAGTTTAGTGGGGGGAGATACGCAGTATTTT.

This clone came up once. The V and J genes are TRBV5-1 and TRBJ1-1; D possibly corresponds to TRBD1 (6 bases). Germline V lookup: CDR1 SGHRS, CDR2 YFSETQ. V gave up 0 bases and J gave up 8 bases, with 14 bases separating them. The CDR3 extends over 14 amino acids. Here the CDR3 reads CASSLVASDREAFF. The CDR3 DNA reads TGCGCCAGCAGCTTGGTTGCCTCTGACAGGGAAGCTTTCTTT.

The chain couples TRBV4-1 to TRBJ1-2; TRBD1 might be the D (6 bases). Trimming took off 5 bases at V and 4 bases at J, with 11 bases between the two ends. This CDR3 is built from 13 residues. CDR1 MGHRA and CDR2 YSYEKL come from the germline V gene. The CDR3 loop reads CASSEQGPYGYTF. In DNA form, the CDR3 reads TGCGCCAGCAGCGAGCAGGGGCCCTATGGCTACACCTTC.

The genes are TRBV18 and TRBJ1-1, with D possibly matching TRBD1 (6 bases). Germline V gene sequence: CDR1 KGHSH, CDR2 LQKENI. CDR3 size: 17 residues. V lost 0 bases and J 11 bases, leaving 25 bases between the germline ends. The CDR3 region has the DNA TGTGCCAGCTCACCACCGAAGGTTGATGGGGACACGATGCGGGCTTTCTTT. Its translation: CASSPPKVDGDTMRAFF.

The chain employs TRBV12-3 or TRBV12-4 and TRBJ1-1, with 8 positions matching TRBD1. Trimming took 5 bases from V and 11 from J; bases not matched to a gene: 10. The CDR3 length is 13 residues. CDR3 protein: CASSQGVDRGAFF. DNA of the CDR3: TGTGCCAGCAGTCAGGGGGTAGACAGGGGCGCTTTCTTT.

In this sample, this clone turned up once. The CDR3 is CASRGVQGHTEAFF. CDR3 sequence (DNA): TGTGCCAGCAGGGGGGTACAGGGGCACACTGAAGCTTTCTTT. The chain employs TRBV2 and TRBJ1-1, with 7 bases identical to TRBD1. V gave up 6 bases and J gave up 3 bases; unmatched junction bases: 7. CDR3 length equals 14 residues. Germline assignment: CDR1 SNHLY and CDR2 FYNNEI.

This clone has a single count. This chain joins TRBV5-4 and TRBJ2-5; TRBD2 agrees at 10 bases. The junction had 7 bases not matched to a gene; V was cut back by 4 bases and J by 4 bases. Germline V lookup: CDR1 SGHNT, CDR2 YYREEE (reference sequence). CDR3 length: 15 amino acids. CDR3 loop: CASSRTSGMGETQYF. CDR3 nucleotide sequence: TGTGCCAGCAGCCGGACTAGCGGCATGGGAGAGACCCAGTACTTC.

The chain has TRBV5-1 and TRBJ2-7; 7 nucleotides match TRBD1. The CDR3 contains 15 residues. V lost 4 bases and J lost 5; bases outside the gene matches: 12. Germline lookup yields CDR1 SGHRS and CDR2 YFSETQ. The CDR3 loop reads CASSSGTATWDEQYF. The CDR3 DNA is TGCGCCAGCAGCAGTGGGACAGCGACTTGGGACGAGCAGTACTTC.

V usage is TRBV6-5 and J usage is TRBJ1-3; possible D gene TRBD1, 5 bases. Trimming shortened V by 4 bases and J by 0 bases, and 10 bases separated the two germline ends. This CDR3 region has 15 residues. In germline, CDR1 is MNHEY, CDR2 SVGAGI. The CDR3 DNA is TGTGCCAGCAGTTCGGACGGGGGCTCTGGAAACACCATATATTTT. It encodes CASSSDGGSGNTIYF.

The chain recombines TRBV11-2 with TRBJ2-1; 8 nucleotides match TRBD1. V lost 5 bases and J lost 14; bases outside the gene matches: 14. The CDR3 contains 14 residues. The germline V gene has CDR1 SGHAT and CDR2 FQNNGV. In DNA, the CDR3 is TGTGCCAGCAGCCCGAACCCCACCAGGGGGCTGGAGTTCTTC. Its translation is CASSPNPTRGLEFF.

V gene TRBV5-5 combines with J gene TRBJ2-7; 10 nucleotides align to TRBD2. There are 16 residues in the CDR3. The V gene end was trimmed by 0 bases and the J gene end by 2 bases; junction bases not matched to a gene: 5. Germline loops: CDR1 SGHKS, CDR2 YYEKEE (reference sequence). The DNA for the CDR3 is TGTGCCAGCAGCTTGGGCGTAGCGGGGGGAGCCTACGAGCAGTACGTC. This translates into CASSLGVAGGAYEQYV.

This sequence joins TRBV5-4 and TRBJ2-1; no clear D gene. V was shortened by 3 bases and J by 4 bases, with 14 bases between the two germline ends. The CDR3 spans 15 residues. The germline V gene has CDR1 SGHNT and CDR2 YYREEE (reference sequence). CDR3 amino acids: CASSSGASSYNEQFF. CDR3 DNA: TGTGCCAGCAGCTCCGGAGCGAGCAGTTACAATGAGCAGTTCTTC.

Here the CDR3 DNA reads TGTGCCAGCACCCAGGGACTAGCGGGGGGGGGAACTAGCACAGATACGCAGTATTTT. Translated, it gives CASTQGLAGGGTSTDTQYF. The rearrangement links TRBV9 to TRBJ2-3; the match to TRBD2 covers 16 bases. This CDR3 contains 19 residues. Germline trimming cut 6 bases from V and 0 bases from J; bases unmatched to any gene: 10. From germline, CDR1 is SGDLS and CDR2 YYNGEE.